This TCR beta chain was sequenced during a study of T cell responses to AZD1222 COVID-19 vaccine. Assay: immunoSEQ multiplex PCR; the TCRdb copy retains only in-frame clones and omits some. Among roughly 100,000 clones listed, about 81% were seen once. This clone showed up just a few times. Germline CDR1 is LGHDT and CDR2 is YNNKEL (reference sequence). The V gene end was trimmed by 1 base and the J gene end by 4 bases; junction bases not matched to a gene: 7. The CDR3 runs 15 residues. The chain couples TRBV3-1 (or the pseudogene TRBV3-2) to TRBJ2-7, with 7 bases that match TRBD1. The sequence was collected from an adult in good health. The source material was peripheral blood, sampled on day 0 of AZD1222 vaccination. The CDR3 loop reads CASSQVAHRGYEQYF. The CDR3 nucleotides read TGTGCCAGCAGCCAAGTTGCCCACAGGGGTTACGAGCAGTACTTC.